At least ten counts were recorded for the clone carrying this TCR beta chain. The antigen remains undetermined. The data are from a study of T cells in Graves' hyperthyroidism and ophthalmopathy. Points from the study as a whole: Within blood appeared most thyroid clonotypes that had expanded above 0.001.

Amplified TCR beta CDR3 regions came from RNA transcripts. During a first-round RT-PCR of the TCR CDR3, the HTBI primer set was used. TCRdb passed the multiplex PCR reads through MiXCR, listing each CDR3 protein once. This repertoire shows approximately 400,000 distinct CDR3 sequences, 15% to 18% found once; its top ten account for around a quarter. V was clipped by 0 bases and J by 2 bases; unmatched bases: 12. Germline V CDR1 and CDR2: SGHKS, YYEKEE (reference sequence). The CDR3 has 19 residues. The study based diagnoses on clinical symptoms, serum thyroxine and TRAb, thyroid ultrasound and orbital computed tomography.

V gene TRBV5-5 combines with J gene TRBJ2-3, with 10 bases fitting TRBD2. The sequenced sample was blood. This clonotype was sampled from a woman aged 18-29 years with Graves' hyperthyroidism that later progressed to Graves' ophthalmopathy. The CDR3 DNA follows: TGTGCCAGCAGCTTGGAATGGGCTAGCGGGAGCAGCTTCACAGATACGCAGTATTTT. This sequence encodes CASSLEWASGSSFTDTQYF.